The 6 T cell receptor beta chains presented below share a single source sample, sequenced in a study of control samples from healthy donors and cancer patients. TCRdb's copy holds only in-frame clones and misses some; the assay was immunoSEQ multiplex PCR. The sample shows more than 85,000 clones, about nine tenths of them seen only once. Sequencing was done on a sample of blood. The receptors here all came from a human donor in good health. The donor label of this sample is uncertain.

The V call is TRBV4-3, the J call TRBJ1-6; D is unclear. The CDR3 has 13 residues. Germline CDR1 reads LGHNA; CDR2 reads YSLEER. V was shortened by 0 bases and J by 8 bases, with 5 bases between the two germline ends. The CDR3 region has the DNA TGCGCCAGCAGCCAAGATTTTTATTCACCCCTCCACTTT. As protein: CASSQDFYSPLHF.

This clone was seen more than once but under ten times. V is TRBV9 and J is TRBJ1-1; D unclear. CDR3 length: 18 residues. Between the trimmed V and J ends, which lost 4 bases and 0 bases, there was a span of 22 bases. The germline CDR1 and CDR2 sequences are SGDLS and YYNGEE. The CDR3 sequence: CASSPYLGRVVLNTEAFF. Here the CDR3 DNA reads TGTGCCAGCAGCCCCTACCTAGGGAGGGTAGTGTTGAACACTGAAGCTTTCTTT. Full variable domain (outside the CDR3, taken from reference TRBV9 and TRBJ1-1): DSGVTQTPKHLITATGQRVTLRCSPRSGDLSVYWYQQSLDQGLQFLIQYYNGEERAKGNILERFSAQQFPDLHSELNLSSLELGDSALYFCASSPYLGRVVLNTEAFFGQGTRLTVV.

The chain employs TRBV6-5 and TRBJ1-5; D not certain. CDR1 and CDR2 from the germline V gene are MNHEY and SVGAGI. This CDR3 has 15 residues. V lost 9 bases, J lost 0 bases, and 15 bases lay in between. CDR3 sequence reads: CASLVAPNSNQPQHF. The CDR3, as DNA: TGTGCCAGTCTCGTGGCACCAAATAGCAATCAGCCCCAGCATTTT.

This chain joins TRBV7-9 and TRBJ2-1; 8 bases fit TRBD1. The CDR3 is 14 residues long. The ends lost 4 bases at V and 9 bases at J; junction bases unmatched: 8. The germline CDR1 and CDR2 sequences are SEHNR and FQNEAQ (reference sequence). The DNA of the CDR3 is TGTGCCAGCAGCTCAAAAGGACAGGGACGTGAGCAGTTCTTC. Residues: CASSSKGQGREQFF. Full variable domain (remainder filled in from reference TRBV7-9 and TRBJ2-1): DTGVSQNPRHKITKRGQNVTFRCDPISEHNRLYWYRQTLGQGPEFLTYFQNEAQLEKSRLLSDRFSAERPKGSFSTLEIQRTEQGDSAMYLCASSSKGQGREQFFGPGTRLTVL.

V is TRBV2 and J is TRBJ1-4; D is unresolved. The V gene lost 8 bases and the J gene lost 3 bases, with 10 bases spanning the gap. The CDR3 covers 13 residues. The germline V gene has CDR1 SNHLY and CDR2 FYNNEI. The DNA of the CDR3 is TGTGCCAGCCTTGGGTTGCCTAATGAAAAACTGTTTTTT. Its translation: CASLGLPNEKLFF.

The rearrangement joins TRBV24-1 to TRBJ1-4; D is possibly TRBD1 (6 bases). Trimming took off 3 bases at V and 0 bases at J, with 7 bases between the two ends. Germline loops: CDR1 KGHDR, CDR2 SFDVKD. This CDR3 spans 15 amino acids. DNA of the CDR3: TGTGCCACCAGTGATGCAGGGGCAACTAATGAAAAACTGTTTTTT. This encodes CATSDAGATNEKLFF.